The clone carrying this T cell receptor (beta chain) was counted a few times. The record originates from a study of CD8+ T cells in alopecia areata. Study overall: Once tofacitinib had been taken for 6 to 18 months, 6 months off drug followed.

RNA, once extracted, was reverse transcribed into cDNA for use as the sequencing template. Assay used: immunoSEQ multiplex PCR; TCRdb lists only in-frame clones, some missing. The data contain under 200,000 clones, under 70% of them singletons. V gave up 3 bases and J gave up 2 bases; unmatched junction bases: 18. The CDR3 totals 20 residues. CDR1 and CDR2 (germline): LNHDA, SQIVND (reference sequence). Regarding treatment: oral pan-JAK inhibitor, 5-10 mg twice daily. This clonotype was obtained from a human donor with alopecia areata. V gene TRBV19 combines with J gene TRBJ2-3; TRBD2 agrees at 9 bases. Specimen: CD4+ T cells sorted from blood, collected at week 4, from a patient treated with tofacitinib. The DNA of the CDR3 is TGTGCCAGTAGTATCATGATCCGGACTAGCGTGCGGGGGCTCACAGATACGCAGTATTTT. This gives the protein CASSIMIRTSVRGLTDTQYF.